The 10 T cell receptor beta chains presented below share a single source sample, sequenced in a study of blood T cell repertoires in COVID-19 (dated by TCRdb to 2018 to 2020). Library creation used the immunoSEQ multiplex PCR assay. As stored in TCRdb, this immuneACCESS dataset retains in-frame rearrangements with V and J assigned. A fraction of the clones does not appear; measured against another copy, unresolved V genes explain less than half of the discrepancy, and the remainder lacks a known reason. The sample table holds some 70,000 clones, of which 80% to 90% were seen once. The ten largest account for approximately 2.9% of the sample. Sequenced: peripheral blood. The origin of the receptors is a man aged 50 to 60 with acute or convalescent COVID-19.

The CDR3 loop is CASSEVWSTGELFF. In DNA form, the CDR3 reads TGTGCCAGCAGTGAAGTCTGGAGCACCGGGGAGCTGTTTTTT. V is TRBV2 and J is TRBJ2-2; D is undetermined. From germline, CDR1 is SNHLY and CDR2 FYNNEI. The CDR3 runs to 14 residues. V was shortened by 1 base and J by 4 bases, with 7 bases between the two germline ends.

The chain uses TRBV30 and TRBJ2-5; a possible D gene is TRBD2 (5 bases). The CDR3 spans 11 residues. Germline lookup yields CDR1 GTSNPN and CDR2 SVGIG (reference sequence). The ends were cut back, 4 bases at V and 8 bases at J, with 11 bases in the middle. The CDR3 is CAWTRSGTQYF. Here the CDR3 DNA reads TGTGCCTGGACCAGATCGGGAACCCAGTACTTC.

The gene calls are TRBV6-1 and TRBJ1-5; TRBD1 matches 8 bases. Germline-derived CDR1 and CDR2 are MNHNS and SASEGT. The CDR3 consists of 16 residues. V trimming: 2 bases; J trimming: 7 bases; junction bases outside the gene matches: 10. The CDR3 sequence: CASSEWQGAQSQPQHF. For the CDR3, the DNA is TGTGCCAGCAGTGAATGGCAGGGGGCTCAGTCCCAGCCCCAGCATTTT.

The J gene is TRBJ2-4, the V gene TRBV15; D remains unclear. Per germline, CDR1 LNHNV and CDR2 YYDKDF (reference sequence). Trimming stripped 0 bases from V and 0 bases from J, with 15 bases between. CDR3 size: 18 residues. This CDR3 is CATSRDSPRVGAKNIQYF. DNA of the CDR3: TGTGCCACCAGCAGAGATTCCCCACGGGTGGGAGCCAAAAACATTCAGTACTTC.

The chain carries TRBV5-6 and TRBJ2-1; 7 positions match TRBD2. The CDR3 is 16 amino acids. The germline V gene encodes CDR1 SGHDT and CDR2 YYEEEE. Trimming took 0 bases from V and 3 from J; bases not matched to a gene: 6. In DNA form, the CDR3 reads TGTGCCAGCAGCTTGGCGTTTGGGACTAACTACAATGAGCAGTTCTTC. Its protein product is CASSLAFGTNYNEQFF.

The CDR3 nucleotides are TGTGCCAGCAGCTTAGATGGGGGCCGAGGGACTGAAGCTTTCTTT. Translated: CASSLDGGRGTEAFF. This sequence joins TRBV11-3 and TRBJ1-1; TRBD1 is a possible D gene (6 bases). Trimming removed 0 bases from V and 5 bases from J, with 13 bases in between. Germline-derived CDR1 and CDR2 are SGHNT and YENEEA. The CDR3 runs to 15 residues.

The rearrangement uses TRBV19 and TRBJ2-7; TRBD1 agrees at 10 bases. V was clipped by 6 bases and J by 3 bases; unmatched bases: 5. Germline assignment: CDR1 LNHDA and CDR2 SQIVND (reference sequence). The CDR3 consists of 14 residues. This CDR3 reads CASSAGTGDYEQYV. CDR3 coding DNA: TGTGCCAGTAGCGCCGGGACAGGGGACTACGAGCAGTACGTC.

The gene calls are TRBV7-2 and TRBJ2-3, with TRBD2 matching 10 bases. Trimming removed 5 bases from V and 0 bases from J; junction bases left unmatched: 5. The CDR3 extends over 16 amino acids. Germline-derived CDR1 and CDR2 are SGHTA and FQGNSA. CDR3 protein: CASSTRLAGSTDTQYF. As DNA, the CDR3 is TGTGCCAGCAGCACCCGACTAGCGGGTAGCACAGATACGCAGTATTTT.

The J gene is TRBJ2-1, the V gene TRBV9; 13 bases are shared with TRBD2. V was pared by 4 bases and J by 9 bases, with 7 bases of the junction left unmatched. Looked up from germline, CDR1 is SGDLS and CDR2 is YYNGEE. CDR3 size: 15 residues. The CDR3 sequence: CASSLGLAGDGEQFF. DNA of the CDR3: TGTGCCAGCAGCTTAGGACTAGCGGGAGACGGTGAGCAGTTCTTC. Together with reference TRBV9 and TRBJ2-1, the CDR3 gives the full variable domain: DSGVTQTPKHLITATGQRVTLRCSPRSGDLSVYWYQQSLDQGLQFLIQYYNGEERAKGNILERFSAQQFPDLHSELNLSSLELGDSALYFCASSLGLAGDGEQFFGPGTRLTVL.

The rearrangement uses TRBV18 and TRBJ1-4; D perhaps matches TRBD1 (5 bases). The CDR3 extends over 16 amino acids. Germline values: CDR1 KGHSH, CDR2 LQKENI. The V end lost 6 bases, the J end lost 3 bases, and 17 bases lay between the germline ends. The CDR3 sequence is CASSYTGGTSNEKLFF. In DNA form, the CDR3 reads TGTGCCAGCTCGTACACCGGAGGGACCTCTAATGAAAAACTGTTTTTT.